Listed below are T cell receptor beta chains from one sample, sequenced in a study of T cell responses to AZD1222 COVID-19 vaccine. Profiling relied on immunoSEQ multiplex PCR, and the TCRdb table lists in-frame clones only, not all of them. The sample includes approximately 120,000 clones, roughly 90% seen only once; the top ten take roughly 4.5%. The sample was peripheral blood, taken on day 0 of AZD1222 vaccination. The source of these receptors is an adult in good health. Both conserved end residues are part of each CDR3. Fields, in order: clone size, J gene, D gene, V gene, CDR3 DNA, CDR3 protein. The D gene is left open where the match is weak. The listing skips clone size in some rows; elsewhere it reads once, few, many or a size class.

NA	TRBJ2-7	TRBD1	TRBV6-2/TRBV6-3	TGTGCCAGCAGTAGGGACAGTATGTACTTC	CASSRDSMYF
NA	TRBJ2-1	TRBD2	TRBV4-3	TGCGCCAGCAGCCAAGATGGGACTAGCGGGGGACACGAGCAGTTCTTC	CASSQDGTSGGHEQFF
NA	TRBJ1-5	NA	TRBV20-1	TGCAGTGCTAGTAGCAATCAGCCCCAGCATTTT	CSASSNQPQHF
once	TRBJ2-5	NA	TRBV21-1	TGTGCCAGCAGCATAGTGTGGGCAATAGCGGGGGGGGAAGAGACCCAGTACTTC	CASSIVWAIAGGEETQYF
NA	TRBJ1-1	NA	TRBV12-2	TGTGCAAGTCGCTTAGTGGGGGGTCATGACGGCACTGAAGCTTTCTTT	CASRLVGGHDGTEAFF
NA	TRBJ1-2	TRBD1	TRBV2	TGTGCCAGCAAAGCACAGGGGGCTTACTATGGCTACACCTTC	CASKAQGAYYGYTF
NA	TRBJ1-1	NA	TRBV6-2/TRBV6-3	TGTGCCAGCAGTCAAACAGGTGAAGCTTTCTTT	CASSQTGEAFF
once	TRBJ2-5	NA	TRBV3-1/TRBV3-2	TGTGCCAGCAGCCAAGATCATACTGGCGGGGGCGGGACCCAGTACTTC	CASSQDHTGGGGTQYF
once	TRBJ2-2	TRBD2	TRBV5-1	TGCGCCAGCAGCCCGGGACTAGCGGCAAACACCGGGGAGCTGTTTTTT	CASSPGLAANTGELFF
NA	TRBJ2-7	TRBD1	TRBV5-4	TGTGCCAGCAGCCGACAGGGGGCTGACGAGCAGTACTTC	CASSRQGADEQYF
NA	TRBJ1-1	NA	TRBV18	TGTGCCAGCTCAACACCGACCGAGAACACTGAAGCTTTCTTT	CASSTPTENTEAFF
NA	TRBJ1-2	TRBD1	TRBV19	TGTGCCAGTAGTCTGCAACAGGGGAACTATGGCTACACCTTC	CASSLQQGNYGYTF
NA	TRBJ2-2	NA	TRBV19	TGTGCCGGGAGCAGGGGCGCGAGCGGGGAGCTGTTTTTT	CAGSRGASGELFF
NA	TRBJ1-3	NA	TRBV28	TGTGCCAGCAGTTTACGGGGCTCTGGAAACACCATATATTTT	CASSLRGSGNTIYF
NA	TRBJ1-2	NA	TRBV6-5	TGTGCCAGCAGTTACGACAGGAACTATGGCTACACCTTC	CASSYDRNYGYTF
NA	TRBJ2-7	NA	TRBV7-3	TGTGCCAGCAGCATCTCAGGTACGGGCGAGCAGTACTTC	CASSISGTGEQYF
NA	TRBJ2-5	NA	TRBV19	TGTGCCAGTAGTACTCCAGGGCACTACCAAGAGACCCAGTACTTC	CASSTPGHYQETQYF
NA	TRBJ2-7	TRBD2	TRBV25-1	TGTGCCAGCAGTGAATCCCCCCCTACAGCGGGAGGTTACGAGCAGTACTTC	CASSESPPTAGGYEQYF
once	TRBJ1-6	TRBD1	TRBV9	TGTGCCAGCAGCACGACAGGGGATAATTCACCCCTCCACTTT	CASSTTGDNSPLHF
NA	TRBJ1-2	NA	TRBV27	TGTGCCAGCAGTTTAAAACAGACCTATGGCTACACCTTC	CASSLKQTYGYTF
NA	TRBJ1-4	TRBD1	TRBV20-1	TGCAGTGCTAGTAACAGGGGTGAAAAACTGTTTTTT	CSASNRGEKLFF
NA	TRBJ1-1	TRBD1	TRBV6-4	TGTGCCAGCAGTGTGACAGGGGGGAACACTGAAGCTTTCTTT	CASSVTGGNTEAFF
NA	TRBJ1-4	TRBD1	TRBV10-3	TGTGCCATCAGTGATTCGGACAGGTCTAATGAAAAACTGTTTTTT	CAISDSDRSNEKLFF
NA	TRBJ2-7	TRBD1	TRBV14	TGTGCCAGCAGCAAGACAGGGTGGTGGGAATACGAGCAGTACTTC	CASSKTGWWEYEQYF
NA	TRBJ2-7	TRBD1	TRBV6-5	TGTGCCAGCAGTATTGACAGGGCCTACGAGCAGTACTTC	CASSIDRAYEQYF
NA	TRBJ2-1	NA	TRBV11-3	TGTGCCAGCAGCTTAGAACCGGGTGGGTACAATGAGCAGTTCTTC	CASSLEPGGYNEQFF
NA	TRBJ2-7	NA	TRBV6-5	TGTGCCAGCATTGGGGTTCTCTACGAGCAGTACTTC	CASIGVLYEQYF
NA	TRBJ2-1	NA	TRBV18	TGTGCCAGCTCACCTCTCGGTAATGAGCAGTTCTTC	CASSPLGNEQFF
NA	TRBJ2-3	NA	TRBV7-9	TGTGCCAGCAGCTCTCCCCGGGGGGCGGGGAACACAGATACGCAGTATTTT	CASSSPRGAGNTDTQYF
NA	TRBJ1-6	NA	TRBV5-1	TGCGCCAGCAGCGGGGGGACACGACTAAATTCACCCCTCCACTTT	CASSGGTRLNSPLHF
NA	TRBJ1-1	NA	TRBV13	TGTGCCAGCAGCTTAGATATCAAGGAGAACACTGAAGCTTTCTTT	CASSLDIKENTEAFF
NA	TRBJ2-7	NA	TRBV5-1	TGCGCCAGCAGCCCGGGCCGGACGGTGTACGAGCAGTACTTC	CASSPGRTVYEQYF
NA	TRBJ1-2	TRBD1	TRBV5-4	TGTGCCAGCAGCTTGGGCTCAGGGGGCGCGTATGGCTACACCTTC	CASSLGSGGAYGYTF
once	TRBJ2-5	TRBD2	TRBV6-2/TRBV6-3	TGTGCCAGCAGCCCAGAGGGCGGGGGGGCAGATACCCAGTACTTC	CASSPEGGGADTQYF
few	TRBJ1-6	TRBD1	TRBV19	TGTGCCAGTAGGCCCACAGGGGAAGGATCACCCCTCCACTTT	CASRPTGEGSPLHF
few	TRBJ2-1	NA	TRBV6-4	TGTGCCAGCAGTGACTCTGGCGGGGACTACAATGAGCAGTTCTTC	CASSDSGGDYNEQFF
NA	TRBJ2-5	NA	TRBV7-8	TGTGCCAGCAGCTTAGAACTCGGAGAGACCCAGTACTTC	CASSLELGETQYF
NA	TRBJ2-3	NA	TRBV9	TGTGCCAGCAGCGTAGGGACGAAGGATACGCAGTATTTT	CASSVGTKDTQYF
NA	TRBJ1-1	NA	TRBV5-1	TGCGCCAGCAGCTTGACACAGGTGAACACTGAAGCTTTCTTT	CASSLTQVNTEAFF
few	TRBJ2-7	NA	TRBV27	TGTGCCAGCAGTTCTGAGGGGGTACGGTCCTACGAGCAGTACTTC	CASSSEGVRSYEQYF
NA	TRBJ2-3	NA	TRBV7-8	TGTGCCAGCAGCCCTAAGTCCACAGATACGCAGTATTTT	CASSPKSTDTQYF
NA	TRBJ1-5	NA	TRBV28	TGTGCCAGCACCCACGCGCTAGCTAGCAATCAGCCCCAGCATTTT	CASTHALASNQPQHF
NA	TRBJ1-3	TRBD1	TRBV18	TGTGCCAGCTCACCGGACAGGGGGCCCGGAAACACCATATATTTT	CASSPDRGPGNTIYF
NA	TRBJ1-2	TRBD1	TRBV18	TGTGCCAGCTCGCAGGGACAGGACTATGGCTACACCTTC	CASSQGQDYGYTF
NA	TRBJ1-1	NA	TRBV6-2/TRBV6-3	TGTGCCAGCAGTGTAGGTATAAGCACTGAAGCTTTCTTT	CASSVGISTEAFF
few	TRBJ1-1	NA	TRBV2	TGTGCCAGCAGAGTCGGGGGGATGGGGACTGAAGCTTTCTTT	CASRVGGMGTEAFF
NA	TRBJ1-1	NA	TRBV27	TGTGCCAGCAGTTTTGTAGACAGCCGGAACACTGAAGCTTTCTTT	CASSFVDSRNTEAFF
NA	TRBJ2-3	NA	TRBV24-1	TGTGCCACCATGGGAGCCCGGGACACAGATACGCAGTATTTT	CATMGARDTDTQYF
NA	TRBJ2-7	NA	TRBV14	TGTGCCAGCAGCCAACTCAGAACAGGTTCCCCCTACGAGCAGTACTTC	CASSQLRTGSPYEQYF
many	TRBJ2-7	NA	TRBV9	TGTGCCAGCAGCCCCATACAGTCCGGAGGGCAGTACTTC	CASSPIQSGGQYF
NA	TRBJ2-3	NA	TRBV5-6	TGTGCCAGCAGCGGCGGGTGGGTTCAGGCAGATACGCAGTATTTT	CASSGGWVQADTQYF
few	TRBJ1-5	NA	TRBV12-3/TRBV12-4	TGTGCCAGCAGTTTAGGCAATCAGCCCCAGCATTTT	CASSLGNQPQHF
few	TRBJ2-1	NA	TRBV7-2	TGTGCCAGCAGCTTAGACGGGAACGCGGGGAATGAGCAGTTCTTC	CASSLDGNAGNEQFF
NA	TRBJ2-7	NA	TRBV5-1	TGCGCCAGCAGCTTGTACGGGGAACGGGAGCAGTACTTC	CASSLYGEREQYF